These 28 T cell receptor beta chains share one sample of origin, sequenced in a study of blood T cell repertoires in COVID-19. The protocol was immunoSEQ multiplex PCR, while the TCRdb copy is restricted to in-frame clones and leaves out a portion. The data contain more than 130,000 clones, around nine tenths of them singletons. The sample comprised peripheral blood. The receptors derive from a man aged 45-60 years with active or convalescent COVID-19.

This clone was counted once. The rearrangement links TRBV2 to TRBJ2-7; maybe TRBD1 (6 bases). The length of the CDR3 is 13 residues. Between the trimmed V and J ends, which lost 6 bases and 3 bases, there was a span of 12 bases. Looked up from germline, CDR1 is SNHLY and CDR2 is FYNNEI. This CDR3 is CASRRQVLYEQYF. The CDR3 DNA follows: TGTGCCAGCAGGAGACAGGTGCTCTACGAGCAGTACTTC.

This clone was counted a single time. The chain employs TRBV11-2 and TRBJ2-7; 14 bases line up with TRBD2. Trimming cost V 6 bases and J 7 bases; bases outside gene matches: 14. This CDR3 comprises 17 residues. Germline V CDR1 and CDR2: SGHAT, FQNNGV. As DNA, the CDR3 is TGTGCCAGCAGTTCGATGGTGACTAGCGGGAGGGCCGGTGAGCAGTACTTC. The encoded protein is CASSSMVTSGRAGEQYF. The complete variable domain, with remaining parts taken from reference TRBV11-2 and TRBJ2-7, reads EAGVAQSPRYKIIEKRQSVAFWCNPISGHATLYWYQQILGQGPKLLIQFQNNGVVDDSQLPKDRFSAERLKGVDSTLKIQPAKLEDSAVYLCASSSMVTSGRAGEQYFGPGTRLTVT.

The CDR3 DNA reads as TGTGCCAGCAGTTATCAACCTACTAGCGGGGGCTACGAGCAGTACTTC. Protein sequence: CASSYQPTSGGYEQYF. The chain recombines TRBV6-5 with TRBJ2-7; 11 nucleotides line up with TRBD2. The V gene's germline CDR1 is MNHEY and CDR2 SVGAGI. This CDR3 is built from 16 residues. V trimming: 3 bases; J trimming: 3 bases; junction bases outside the gene matches: 7.

The chain uses TRBV6-5 and TRBJ2-5; TRBD1 aligns across 8 bases. The CDR3 covers 16 residues. With 2 bases clipped from V and 4 bases from J, the junction kept 9 bases outside the gene matches. Per germline, CDR1 MNHEY and CDR2 SVGAGI. DNA of the CDR3: TGTGCCAGCAGTTACGGAGGACAGGGAAGGGGAGAGACCCAGTACTTC. This translates into CASSYGGQGRGETQYF.

The V call is TRBV3-1 (or the pseudogene TRBV3-2), the J call TRBJ2-1; 10 bases line up with TRBD2. The CDR3 has 16 residues. Germline CDR1 LGHDT, CDR2 YNNKEL (reference sequence). After removal of 0 bases from V and 7 bases from J, the junction contained 6 bases not matched to a gene. This chain's CDR3 is CASSQDPSGSGNEQFF. The CDR3 DNA reads as TGTGCCAGCAGCCAAGACCCTAGCGGGAGTGGAAATGAGCAGTTCTTC.

This clone appeared once. In DNA form, the CDR3 reads TGTGCCAGTAGTACCTCCCGGGACAGAGCTTACAATGAGCAGTTCTTC. This codes for CASSTSRDRAYNEQFF. The V call is TRBV19, the J call TRBJ2-1; 7 bases map to TRBD1. With 4 bases clipped from V and 4 bases from J, the junction kept 10 bases outside the gene matches. The CDR3 is made up of 16 amino acids. In germline, CDR1 is LNHDA, CDR2 SQIVND (reference sequence).

V and J are TRBV28 and TRBJ1-1, with TRBD1 matching 7 bases. Trimming removed 6 bases from V and 0 bases from J; junction bases left unmatched: 4. Germline-derived CDR1 and CDR2 are MDHEN and SYDVKM. The CDR3 has 14 amino acids. The CDR3 protein is CASRGTVMNTEAFF. CDR3 nucleotides: TGTGCCAGCAGGGGGACAGTCATGAACACTGAAGCTTTCTTT. The variable domain in full, with the rest retrieved from reference TRBV28 and TRBJ1-1, is DVKVTQSSRYLVKRTGEKVFLECVQDMDHENMFWYRQDPGLGLRLIYFSYDVKMKEKGDIPEGYSVSREKKERFSLILESASTNQTSMYLCASRGTVMNTEAFFGQGTRLTVV.

This rearrangement joins TRBV2 to TRBJ2-2; 12 nucleotides line up with TRBD1. CDR3 length equals 15 residues. The ends lost 9 bases at V and 5 bases at J; junction bases unmatched: 7. Germline assignment: CDR1 SNHLY and CDR2 FYNNEI. CDR3 nucleotides: TGTGCCAGTGGGACAGGGGGCAGAGAGACCGGGGAGCTGTTTTTT. Translating it yields CASGTGGRETGELFF. The entire variable domain, with the rest obtained from reference TRBV2 and TRBJ2-2, is as follows: EPEVTQTPSHQVTQMGQEVILRCVPISNHLYFYWYRQILGQKVEFLVSFYNNEISEKSEIFDDQFSVERPDGSNFTLKIRSTKLEDSAMYFCASGTGGRETGELFFGEGSRLTVL.

The chain is built from TRBV7-9 and TRBJ2-1, with D possibly TRBD2 on 6 matching bases. V was pared by 5 bases and J by 0 bases, with 17 bases between. The germline V gene encodes CDR1 SEHNR and CDR2 FQNEAQ (reference sequence). The CDR3 length is 17 residues. CDR3 region: CASSTGLAGNSYNEQFF. The CDR3 DNA follows: TGTGCCAGCAGCACCGGACTGGCGGGAAACTCCTACAATGAGCAGTTCTTC.

The chain links TRBV6-5 to TRBJ1-2; 7 nucleotides align to TRBD1. Trimming at V came to 8 bases and at J to 5 bases, leaving 8 bases not matched to a gene. Germline V gives CDR1 MNHEY, CDR2 SVGAGI. The CDR3 has 13 residues. In DNA, the CDR3 is TGTGCCAGCCCGGGACAGAACATATATGGCTACACCTTC. This codes for CASPGQNIYGYTF.

This chain uses TRBV14 with TRBJ1-5; TRBD1 agrees at 7 bases. This CDR3 has 19 amino acids. V dropped 0 bases and J dropped 2; count of bases not matched to a gene: 13. Germline V gene sequence: CDR1 SGHDN, CDR2 FVKESK. CDR3 in amino acids: CASSQEPGEGASGNQPQHF. In DNA form, the CDR3 reads TGTGCCAGCAGCCAAGAACCAGGTGAGGGGGCGTCTGGCAATCAGCCCCAGCATTTT.

The chain has TRBV2 and TRBJ1-4, with 10 nucleotides matching TRBD1. V dropped 6 bases and J dropped 7; count of bases not matched to a gene: 8. CDR3 size: 15 residues. Germline V gene sequence: CDR1 SNHLY, CDR2 FYNNEI. This chain's CDR3 is CASSVDRGRSEKLFF. CDR3 sequence (DNA): TGTGCCAGCAGCGTAGACAGGGGGCGAAGTGAAAAACTGTTTTTT.

The chain employs TRBV2 and TRBJ2-7, with TRBD2 matching over 8 bases. This CDR3 contains 13 residues. The germline CDR1 and CDR2 sequences are SNHLY and FYNNEI. The J segment lost 6 bases and the V segment lost 5 bases, leaving 6 bases of the junction unmatched. The CDR3 nucleotides read TGTGCCAGCAGTACCGGGAGGGCCAGCGAGCAGTACTTC. This codes for CASSTGRASEQYF.

This sequence joins TRBV6-2 or TRBV6-3 and TRBJ1-1, with D perhaps matching TRBD1 (6 bases). The CDR3 totals 16 residues. V lost 2 bases to trimming and J lost 0 bases, with 13 bases between them. Germline V gene lookup returns CDR1 MNHEY and CDR2 SVGEGT. The CDR3 nucleotides are TGTGCCAGCAGTTACGGGGGAAGGGGGTTGAACACTGAAGCTTTCTTT. It specifies CASSYGGRGLNTEAFF.

The V call is TRBV14, the J call TRBJ2-1, with TRBD2 matching over 11 bases. V trimming: 4 bases; J trimming: 6 bases; junction bases outside the gene matches: 17. Germline CDR1 is SGHDN and CDR2 is FVKESK. The CDR3 runs to 19 residues. The CDR3, as DNA: TGTGCCAGCAGCCCTGAACTTCCGGCTAGCGGGAGGCTGATCAATGAGCAGTTCTTC. Translation: CASSPELPASGRLINEQFF.

The rearrangement links TRBV6-2 or TRBV6-3 to TRBJ2-7; 7 bases are a match to TRBD1. Germline V lookup: CDR1 MNHEY, CDR2 SVGEGT. The CDR3 is 16 residues long. V dropped 0 bases and J dropped 2; count of bases not matched to a gene: 7. The CDR3 nucleotides are TGTGCCAGCAGTTACTCTACCGGCCAGGGGGCCTACGAGCAGTACTTC. Amino acid sequence: CASSYSTGQGAYEQYF.

The chain has TRBV9 and TRBJ1-1, with unresolved D. CDR1 and CDR2 (germline): SGDLS, YYNGEE. This CDR3 is 15 amino acids long. V dropped 0 bases and J dropped 1 base, with 10 bases sitting between them. In DNA, the CDR3 is TGTGCCAGCAGCGTAGCTCAGGTTCAGAACACTGAAGCTTTCTTT. It translates to CASSVAQVQNTEAFF.

The J gene is TRBJ2-2, the V gene TRBV19; D gene unclear. The germline V and J ends were trimmed by 7 bases and 3 bases, with 15 bases remaining between them. Germline CDR1 and CDR2: LNHDA and SQIVND (reference sequence). The CDR3 contains 15 residues. The CDR3 DNA reads TGTGCCAGTACCCAATCGGGTGTGGACACCGGGGAGCTGTTTTTT. Translation: CASTQSGVDTGELFF.

The chain employs TRBV7-2 and TRBJ2-7, with 8 nucleotides matching TRBD1. J was trimmed by 7 bases and V by 1 base; bases with no gene match: 3. CDR1 and CDR2 (germline): SGHTA, FQGNSA. The CDR3 runs to 13 residues. The CDR3 coding sequence is TGTGCCAGCAGCTTAGACAGGGGGTTAGAGCAGTACTTC. This encodes CASSLDRGLEQYF. The variable domain in full, completed from reference TRBV7-2 and TRBJ2-7, reads GAGVSQSPSNKVTEKGKDVELRCDPISGHTALYWYRQSLGQGLEFLIYFQGNSAPDKSGLPSDRFSAERTGGSVSTLTIQRTQQEDSAVYLCASSLDRGLEQYFGPGTRLTVT.

V and J are TRBV5-8 and TRBJ1-1; D gene unclear. Trimming took off 4 bases at V and 1 base at J, with 14 bases between the two ends. CDR3 length: 15 residues. In germline, CDR1 is SGHTS, CDR2 YDEGEE. The CDR3 region has the DNA TGTGCCAGCAGCCCAATCGATTGGGCGAACACTGAAGCTTTCTTT. This sequence encodes CASSPIDWANTEAFF.

The genes are TRBV7-9 and TRBJ1-4, with 7 positions matching TRBD1. The CDR3 length is 14 residues. Germline CDR1 and CDR2: SEHNR and FQNEAQ (reference sequence). V dropped 3 bases and J dropped 7; count of bases not matched to a gene: 5. DNA for the CDR3: TGTGCCAGCAGCTTGGGGCAGGGGGGTGAAAAACTGTTTTTT. It codes for CASSLGQGGEKLFF.

The V gene is TRBV7-2, the J gene TRBJ1-4, with 10 bases aligning to TRBD1. CDR3 length: 15 residues. CDR1 and CDR2 from the germline V gene are SGHTA and FQGNSA. V lost 5 bases and J lost 8; bases outside the gene matches: 8. The CDR3 region is CASSRDRGQQEKLFF. The CDR3 region has the DNA TGTGCCAGCAGCCGCGACAGGGGGCAACAAGAAAAACTGTTTTTT.

The chain has TRBV5-1 and TRBJ2-7; TRBD2 matches 14 bases. Germline loops: CDR1 SGHRS, CDR2 YFSETQ. V shed 3 bases and J 1 base; nucleotides not matched to a gene: 9. This CDR3 contains 18 residues. Written as DNA, the CDR3 is TGCGCCAGCAGCTCGGGACTAGCGGGAGTGGGCAGATCCTACGAGCAGTACTTC. Its protein is CASSSGLAGVGRSYEQYF.

This clone was seen a few times. The chain uses TRBV2 and TRBJ1-5; D might be TRBD1 (5 bases). Trimming took off 4 bases at V and 5 bases at J, with 12 bases between the two ends. The germline V gene has CDR1 SNHLY and CDR2 FYNNEI. The CDR3 covers 14 residues. The CDR3: CASSGGTGDQPQHF. The CDR3 DNA follows: TGTGCCAGCAGTGGGGGGACGGGGGATCAGCCCCAGCATTTT. The variable domain in full, completed from reference TRBV2 and TRBJ1-5, reads EPEVTQTPSHQVTQMGQEVILRCVPISNHLYFYWYRQILGQKVEFLVSFYNNEISEKSEIFDDQFSVERPDGSNFTLKIRSTKLEDSAMYFCASSGGTGDQPQHFGDGTRLSIL.

V usage is TRBV14 and J usage is TRBJ2-3, with 7 bases identical to TRBD1. The J segment lost 5 bases and the V segment lost 4 bases, leaving 15 bases of the junction unmatched. Per the germline V gene, CDR1 is SGHDN and CDR2 is FVKESK. This CDR3 has 17 residues. CDR3 protein: CASSRDIPGTARDTQYF. The CDR3 region has the DNA TGTGCCAGCAGCCGAGACATCCCGGGGACAGCTAGAGATACGCAGTATTTT.

This chain joins TRBV30 and TRBJ2-1; tentatively, D is TRBD2 (5 bases). CDR1 GTSNPN and CDR2 SVGIG come from the germline V gene (reference sequence). Trimming removed 1 base at V and 5 bases at J, with 9 bases between. CDR3 length: 13 residues. The CDR3 DNA follows: TGTGCCTGGAGTGGGCGGGTAAACAATGAGCAGTTCTTC. This translates into CAWSGRVNNEQFF.

This chain links TRBV7-9 with TRBJ1-1; possibly TRBD1 for D (6 bases). The CDR3 covers 16 residues. Trimming took off 5 bases at V and 5 bases at J, with 21 bases between the two ends. CDR1 SEHNR and CDR2 FQNEAQ come from the germline V gene (reference sequence). The CDR3 loop is CASSERKGGQRTEAFF. The CDR3 DNA is TGTGCCAGCAGCGAGAGAAAGGGGGGGCAGCGGACTGAAGCTTTCTTT. Full variable domain (missing parts from reference TRBV7-9 and TRBJ1-1): DTGVSQNPRHKITKRGQNVTFRCDPISEHNRLYWYRQTLGQGPEFLTYFQNEAQLEKSRLLSDRFSAERPKGSFSTLEIQRTEQGDSAMYLCASSERKGGQRTEAFFGQGTRLTVV.

V gene TRBV10-3 combines with J gene TRBJ2-3; TRBD2 aligns across 7 bases. The germline V gene encodes CDR1 ENHRY and CDR2 SYGVKD. The ends lost 9 bases at V and 4 bases at J; junction bases unmatched: 7. This CDR3 has 13 residues. CDR3 DNA sequence: TGTGCCATGGCGGGAGTGGGGGCAGATACGCAGTATTTT. It translates to CAMAGVGADTQYF.